What follows describes a single T cell receptor (beta chain). Its matching antigen is unknown. The CDR3 is 14 residues long. CDR1 is MNHNS and CDR2 is SASEGT in the germline V gene. Unmatched junction bases numbered 7, after V lost 6 bases and J lost 5 bases. This specimen comes from a study of identical twins. Findings of the study overall: Invariant T cells like MAIT and iNKT could partly confound the zero-insertion analyses. Twin sharing of out-of-frame TCR alpha was underestimated by models in monozygotic pairs. Cord blood beta clonotypes present at high abundance carried fewer insertions; no such pattern appeared in memory repertoires.

A universal primer site was added by template switching, and unique molecular identifiers were carried by the cDNA. TCRdb redid the calling of the 5' RACE reads with MiXCR, one entry per CDR3 protein. The sample contains approximately 630,000 distinct CDR3 sequences, about 7% of which appear only once. This same sample was also taken into another study, of yellow fever vaccine responses in identical twins.

The J gene is TRBJ2-1, the V gene TRBV6-1; 7 bases are shared with TRBD2. Sequencing was carried out using PBMCs. The source is a woman between 18 and 29 years old in good health. CDR3 coding DNA: TGTGCCAGCAGGCCGACTAGCAGCAACAATGAGCAGTTCTTC. Its translation: CASRPTSSNNEQFF.